The clone carrying this TCR beta chain appeared many times. Its specificity is unknown. Amplification targeted the TCR beta CDR3 regions, with RNA transcripts as the source material. In the first round, RT-PCR was carried out with HTBI primers, and a multiplex PCR formed the second round. TCRdb reprocessed the multiplex PCR reads with MiXCR, giving one entry per CDR3 protein. The table lists a few hundred thousand distinct CDR3 sequences, 15% to 20% of them singletons. This sample was taken from a study of Graves' ophthalmopathy and Graves' hyperthyroidism. Hyperthyroidism counted as stable given no ophthalmopathy within 18 months of follow-up. PBMCs originated in less than 11 ml of fresh peripheral blood. The study, taken as a whole, reports: Sensitivity reached roughly 70% and specificity around 72% when the model predicted ophthalmopathy progression. The blood repertoire also included most expanded thyroid clonotypes above 0.001 frequency.

The CDR3 consists of 13 residues. V lost 6 bases and J lost 1, with 10 bases in between. Germline lookup yields CDR1 SGHTA and CDR2 FQGNSA. This clonotype was obtained from an adult woman with stable Graves' hyperthyroidism. The rearrangement joins TRBV7-2 to TRBJ2-7; D might be TRBD2 (5 bases). The sample was peripheral blood. The CDR3 DNA reads as TGTGCCAGCAGTCCACCGGGGTCCTACGAGCAGTACTTC. Translated, it gives CASSPPGSYEQYF.